One and the same sample provided the 9 T cell receptor beta chains below, sequenced in a study of blood T cell repertoires in COVID-19. Only in-frame clones appear in the TCRdb table, and some are missing; sequencing was by immunoSEQ multiplex PCR. The table lists about 260,000 clones, roughly nine tenths of them singletons, with about 8.7% in the top ten. Sequencing was performed on peripheral blood. Receptors originate from a man aged 40-49 years with active or convalescent COVID-19.

The V call is TRBV11-2, the J call TRBJ2-7, with 8 bases aligning to TRBD2. CDR3 length: 13 residues. Germline V CDR1 and CDR2: SGHAT, FQNNGV. V dropped 1 base and J dropped 6; count of bases not matched to a gene: 2. CDR3: CASSLVGGGEQYF. The CDR3 region has the DNA TGTGCCAGCAGCTTAGTCGGGGGGGGCGAGCAGTACTTC.

The chain couples TRBV5-1 to TRBJ2-2; 7 positions match TRBD2. The trim removed 0 bases at V and 4 bases at J, leaving 6 bases unmatched. From germline, CDR1 is SGHRS and CDR2 YFSETQ. The CDR3 runs to 16 residues. CDR3 protein: CASSLASGTITGELFF. The CDR3 DNA sequence: TGCGCCAGCAGCTTGGCCAGCGGGACCATCACCGGGGAGCTGTTTTTT. Drawing the rest from reference TRBV5-1 and TRBJ2-2, the complete variable domain is KAGVTQTPRYLIKTRGQQVTLSCSPISGHRSVSWYQQTPGQGLQFLFEYFSETQRNKGNFPGRFSGRQFSNSRSEMNVSTLELGDSALYLCASSLASGTITGELFFGEGSRLTVL.

CDR3 protein: CASSLEGVNSYNEQFF. The DNA for the CDR3 is TGCGCCAGCAGCTTGGAGGGGGTTAATTCCTACAATGAGCAGTTCTTC. The chain combines TRBV5-1 with TRBJ2-1, with a possible D match to TRBD1 (6 bases). V lost 0 bases and J 1 base, leaving 11 bases between the germline ends. The length of the CDR3 is 16 residues. Germline V gene data show CDR1 as SGHRS and CDR2 as YFSETQ.

The chain is built from TRBV5-1 and TRBJ1-4; 8 nucleotides agree with TRBD1. CDR1 is SGHRS, CDR2 YFSETQ, per germline. The CDR3 contains 14 residues. V dropped 4 bases and J dropped 7; count of bases not matched to a gene: 6. This CDR3 is CASSMDRAGEKLFF. The CDR3 DNA reads as TGCGCCAGCAGCATGGACAGGGCCGGTGAAAAACTGTTTTTT. Complete variable domain (other parts from reference TRBV5-1 and TRBJ1-4): KAGVTQTPRYLIKTRGQQVTLSCSPISGHRSVSWYQQTPGQGLQFLFEYFSETQRNKGNFPGRFSGRQFSNSRSEMNVSTLELGDSALYLCASSMDRAGEKLFFGSGTQLSVL.

The CDR3 loop reads CASSQDRVQETQYF. Written as DNA, the CDR3 is TGCGCCAGCAGCCAAGACAGGGTCCAAGAGACCCAGTACTTC. The chain joins TRBV4-1 to TRBJ2-5, with D possibly TRBD1 on 5 matching bases. CDR1 and CDR2 (germline): MGHRA, YSYEKL. The ends were cut back, 0 bases at V and 1 base at J, with 6 bases in the middle. The CDR3 totals 14 residues.

V and J are TRBV20-1 and TRBJ2-7; 10 nucleotides match TRBD2. The CDR3 consists of 11 residues. Germline V lookup: CDR1 DFQATT, CDR2 SNEGSKA (reference sequence). The CDR3 sequence: CKGLASYEQYF. The CDR3 region has the DNA TGCAAGGGACTAGCGAGCTACGAGCAGTACTTC.

The DNA for the CDR3 is TGTGCCAGCAGCCGCTCGACAGGGGGTCCTGGAAACACCATATATTTT. It translates to CASSRSTGGPGNTIYF. The J gene is TRBJ1-3, the V gene TRBV11-1, with TRBD1 identical over 9 bases. Germline V gene data show CDR1 as SGHAT and CDR2 as FQDESV (reference sequence). This CDR3 is 16 amino acids long. With V trimmed by 5 bases and J by 2 bases, 7 bases remained unmatched. The whole variable domain, filled in from reference TRBV11-1 and TRBJ1-3, reads EAEVAQSPRYKITEKSQAVAFWCDPISGHATLYWYRQILGQGPELLVQFQDESVVDDSQLPKDRFSAERLKGVDSTLKIQPAELGDSAMYLCASSRSTGGPGNTIYFGEGSWLTVV.

The chain carries TRBV12-5 and TRBJ2-1; no definite D call. The CDR3 totals 17 residues. The germline V gene encodes CDR1 LGHNT and CDR2 FRNRAP. Trimming took off 3 bases at V and 0 bases at J, with 15 bases between the two ends. CDR3: CASGFAALSSSYNEQFF. The DNA of the CDR3 is TGTGCTAGTGGTTTTGCTGCCCTTTCTAGCTCCTACAATGAGCAGTTCTTC.

The rearrangement links TRBV24-1 to TRBJ1-2; D is unresolved. V lost 0 bases and J 4 bases, leaving 11 bases between the germline ends. The length of the CDR3 is 15 residues. Germline CDR1 and CDR2: KGHDR and SFDVKD. The CDR3 region has the DNA TGTGCCACCAGTGATTTGGGGAGTAGCCCCTATGGCTACACCTTC. Translating gives CATSDLGSSPYGYTF.